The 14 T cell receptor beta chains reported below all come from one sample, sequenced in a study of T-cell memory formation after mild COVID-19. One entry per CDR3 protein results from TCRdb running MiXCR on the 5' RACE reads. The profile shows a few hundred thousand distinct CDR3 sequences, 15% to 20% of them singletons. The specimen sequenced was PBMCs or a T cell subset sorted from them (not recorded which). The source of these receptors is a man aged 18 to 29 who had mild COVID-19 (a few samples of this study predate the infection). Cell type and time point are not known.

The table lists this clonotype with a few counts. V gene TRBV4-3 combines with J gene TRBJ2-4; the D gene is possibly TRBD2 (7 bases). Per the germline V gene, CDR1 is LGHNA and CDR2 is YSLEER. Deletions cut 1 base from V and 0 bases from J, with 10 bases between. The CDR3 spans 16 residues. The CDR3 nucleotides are TGCGCCAGCAGCCAAGTAGGGGGGGCAGCCAAAAACATTCAGTACTTC. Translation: CASSQVGGAAKNIQYF.

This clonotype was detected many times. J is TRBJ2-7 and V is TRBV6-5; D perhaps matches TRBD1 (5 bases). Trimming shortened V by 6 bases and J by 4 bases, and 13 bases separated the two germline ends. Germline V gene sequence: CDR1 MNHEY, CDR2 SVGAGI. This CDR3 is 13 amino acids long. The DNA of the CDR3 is TGTGCCAGCAGCAGTTATCCAGGGTACGAGCAGTACTTC. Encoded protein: CASSSYPGYEQYF.

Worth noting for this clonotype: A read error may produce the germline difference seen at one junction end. The CDR3: CASSWGARGTDTQYF. The CDR3, as DNA: TGTGCTAGCAGCTGGGGGGCAAGGGGCACAGATACGCAGTATTTT. The V gene is TRBV7-7, the J gene TRBJ2-3; D assignment may be TRBD1 or TRBD2 (6 bases each). CDR1 and CDR2 (germline): SSHAT, FNYEAQ (reference sequence). CDR3 size: 15 residues.

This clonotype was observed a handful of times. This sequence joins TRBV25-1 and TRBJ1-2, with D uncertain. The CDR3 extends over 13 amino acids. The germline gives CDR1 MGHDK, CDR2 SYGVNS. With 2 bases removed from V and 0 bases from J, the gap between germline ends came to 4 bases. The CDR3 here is CASSEQSNYGYTF. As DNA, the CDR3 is TGTGCCAGCAGTGAACAGTCTAACTATGGCTACACCTTC.

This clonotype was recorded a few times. CDR3 residues: CASSLGVRNPSYQETQYF. In DNA, the CDR3 is TGTGCCAGCAGCTTAGGTGTCAGAAATCCTTCGTACCAAGAGACCCAGTACTTC. The chain couples TRBV7-6 to TRBJ2-5, with D uncertain. From germline, CDR1 is SGHVS and CDR2 FNYEAQ. The germline V and J ends were trimmed by 1 base and 0 bases, with 18 bases remaining between them. This CDR3 contains 18 residues.

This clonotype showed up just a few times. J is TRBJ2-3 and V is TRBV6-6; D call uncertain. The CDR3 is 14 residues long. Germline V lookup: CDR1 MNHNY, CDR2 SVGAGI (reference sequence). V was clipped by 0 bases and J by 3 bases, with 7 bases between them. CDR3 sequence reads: CASSYSHGTDTQYF. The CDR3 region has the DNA TGTGCCAGCAGTTACTCGCATGGGACAGATACGCAGTATTTT.

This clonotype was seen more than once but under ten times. CDR3 amino acids: CASKLDYGYTF. The CDR3, as DNA: TGCGCCAGCAAGCTGGACTATGGCTACACCTTC. The chain couples TRBV5-1 to TRBJ1-2, with no clear D. CDR3 length equals 11 residues. Trimming took off 6 bases at V and 3 bases at J, with 6 bases between the two ends. The V gene's germline CDR1 is SGHRS and CDR2 YFSETQ.

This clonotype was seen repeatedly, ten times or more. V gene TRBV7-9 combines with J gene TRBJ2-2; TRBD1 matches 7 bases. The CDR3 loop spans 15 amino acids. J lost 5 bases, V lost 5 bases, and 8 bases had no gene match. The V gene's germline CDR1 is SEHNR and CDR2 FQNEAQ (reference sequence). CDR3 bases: TGTGCCAGCAGCGACCGGGACAGCCAAACCGGGGAGCTGTTTTTT. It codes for CASSDRDSQTGELFF. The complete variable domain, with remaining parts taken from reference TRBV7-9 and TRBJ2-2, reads DTGVSQNPRHKITKRGQNVTFRCDPISEHNRLYWYRQTLGQGPEFLTYFQNEAQLEKSRLLSDRFSAERPKGSFSTLEIQRTEQGDSAMYLCASSDRDSQTGELFFGEGSRLTVL.

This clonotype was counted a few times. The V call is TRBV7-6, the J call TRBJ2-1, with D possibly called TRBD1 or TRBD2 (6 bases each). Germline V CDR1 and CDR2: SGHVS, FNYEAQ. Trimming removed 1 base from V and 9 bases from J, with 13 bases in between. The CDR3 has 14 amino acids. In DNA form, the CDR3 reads TGTGCCAGCAGCTTAGGGGGGGCCGGCGGTGAGCAGTTCTTC. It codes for CASSLGGAGGEQFF. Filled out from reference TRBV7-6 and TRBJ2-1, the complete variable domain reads GAGVSQSPRYKVTKRGQDVALRCDPISGHVSLYWYRQALGQGPEFLTYFNYEAQQDKSGLPNDRFSAERPEGSISTLTIQRTEQRDSAMYRCASSLGGAGGEQFFGPGTRLTVL.

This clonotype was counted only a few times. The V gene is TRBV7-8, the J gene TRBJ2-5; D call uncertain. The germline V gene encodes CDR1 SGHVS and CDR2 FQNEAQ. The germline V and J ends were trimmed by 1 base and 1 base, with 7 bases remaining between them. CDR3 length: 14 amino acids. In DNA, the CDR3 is TGTGCCAGCAGCTTAGACGTTGGCCAAGAGACCCAGTACTTC. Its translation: CASSLDVGQETQYF.

This CDR3 reads CASSFGGGGEFQETQYF. In DNA form, the CDR3 reads TGTGCCAGCAGTTTCGGAGGCGGGGGGGAGTTCCAAGAGACCCAGTACTTC. The chain uses TRBV6-5 and TRBJ2-5, with 9 bases identical to TRBD2. Germline trimming cut 4 bases from V and 1 base from J; bases unmatched to any gene: 10. CDR1 MNHEY and CDR2 SVGAGI come from the germline V gene. The CDR3 runs 17 residues.

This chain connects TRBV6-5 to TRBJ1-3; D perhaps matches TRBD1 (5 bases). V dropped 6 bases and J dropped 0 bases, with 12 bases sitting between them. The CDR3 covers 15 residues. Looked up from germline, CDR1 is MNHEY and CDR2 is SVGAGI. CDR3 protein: CASSRGGSSGNTIYF. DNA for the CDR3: TGTGCCAGCAGCCGGGGGGGAAGCTCTGGAAACACCATATATTTT.

The CDR3 reads CASSRGASGGAHEQFF. In nucleotides, the CDR3 is TGCGCCAGCAGCAGGGGAGCTAGCGGGGGGGCCCATGAGCAGTTCTTC. V and J are TRBV5-1 and TRBJ2-1; 12 nucleotides match TRBD2. Germline CDR1 and CDR2: SGHRS and YFSETQ. V gave up 4 bases and J gave up 8 bases; unmatched junction bases: 10. The CDR3 has 16 residues.

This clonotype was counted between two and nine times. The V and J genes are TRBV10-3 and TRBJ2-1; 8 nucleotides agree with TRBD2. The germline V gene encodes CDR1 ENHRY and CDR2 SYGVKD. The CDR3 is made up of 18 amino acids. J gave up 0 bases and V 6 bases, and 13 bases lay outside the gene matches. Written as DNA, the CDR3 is TGTGCCATCAGGCAGTATCTAACTAGCGGTCGCTCCTACAATGAGCAGTTCTTC. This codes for CAIRQYLTSGRSYNEQFF.